Below, 30 T cell receptor beta chains from the same sample are listed, as sequenced in a study of blood T cell repertoires in COVID-19. Sequenced by immunoSEQ multiplex PCR; TCRdb stores in-frame clones only, minus some. The sample has some 210,000 clones, roughly 77% seen once; the top ten hold approximately 8.7%. The sequenced sample was PBMCs or T cells enriched from blood (not recorded which). The source of these receptors is a man aged 35 to 55 who had recovered from COVID-19.

This chain connects TRBV7-9 to TRBJ2-2; 9 positions agree with TRBD1. CDR1 is SEHNR and CDR2 is FQNEAQ in the germline V gene (reference sequence). This CDR3 is 18 amino acids long. The J segment lost 0 bases and the V segment lost 4 bases, leaving 9 bases of the junction unmatched. The CDR3 sequence: CASSSSRDREANTGELFF. The CDR3 nucleotides are TGTGCCAGCAGCTCGTCCCGGGACAGGGAAGCGAACACCGGGGAGCTGTTTTTT.

The chain joins TRBV10-1 to TRBJ1-1, with a tentative D call TRBD1 (6 bases). CDR3 length: 13 residues. Trimming took off 8 bases at V and 0 bases at J, with 10 bases between the two ends. Germline V gene lookup returns CDR1 WNHNN and CDR2 SYGVQD (reference sequence). CDR3 sequence: CASSGTLNTEAFF. CDR3 nucleotide sequence: TGCGCCAGCTCGGGGACACTGAACACTGAAGCTTTCTTT.

The CDR3 bases are TGTGCCAGCAGTGAGGAGGGGCAAAGCTCCTACGAGCAGTACTTC. Amino acid sequence: CASSEEGQSSYEQYF. The chain carries TRBV6-4 and TRBJ2-7; perhaps TRBD2 as D (6 bases). CDR1 and CDR2 (germline): MRHNA, SNTAGT. V shed 3 bases and J shed 0 bases, with 12 bases lying between them. The length of the CDR3 is 15 residues.

CDR3 sequence reads: CASSLLRGLAKNIQYF. CDR3 nucleotides: TGTGCCAGCAGCTTGTTGCGGGGCCTAGCCAAAAACATTCAGTACTTC. The chain is built from TRBV5-8 and TRBJ2-4; TRBD2 might be the D (6 bases). The germline gives CDR1 SGHTS, CDR2 YDEGEE. This CDR3 has 16 residues. Trimming removed 1 base from V and 0 bases from J, with 11 bases in between.

V and J are TRBV19 and TRBJ1-1; 10 bases fit TRBD1. This CDR3 comprises 14 residues. Trimming at V came to 7 bases and at J to 5 bases, leaving 7 bases not matched to a gene. In germline, CDR1 is LNHDA, CDR2 SQIVND (reference sequence). CDR3 amino acids: CASTPRDRGTEAFF. CDR3 in DNA: TGTGCCAGTACCCCCCGGGACAGGGGAACTGAAGCTTTCTTT.

The table lists this clone with a few counts. The chain recombines TRBV30 with TRBJ2-2; D remains unclear. V gave up 0 bases and J gave up 5 bases, with 4 bases separating them. Germline V CDR1 and CDR2: GTSNPN, SVGIG (reference sequence). The CDR3 length is 12 residues. CDR3 loop: CAWSVRTGELFF. In nucleotides, the CDR3 is TGTGCCTGGAGTGTCCGGACCGGGGAGCTGTTTTTT. The entire variable domain, with the rest obtained from reference TRBV30 and TRBJ2-2, is as follows: SQTIHQWPATLVQPVGSPLSLECTVEGTSNPNLYWYRQAAGRGLQLLFYSVGIGQISSEVPQNLSASRPQDRQFILSSKKLLLSDSGFYLCAWSVRTGELFFGEGSRLTVL.

Comment on this clone: Mismatch with germline at one junction end may stem from a read error. The J gene is TRBJ2-3, the V gene TRBV2; TRBD1 aligns across 8 bases. CDR1 is SNHLY and CDR2 is FYNNEI in the germline V gene. CDR3 size: 11 residues. CDR3 coding DNA: TGTGCCGGCAGGGGGCCGGATACGCAGTATTTT. It encodes CAGRGPDTQYF.

This clone turned up a few times. The chain links TRBV28 to TRBJ1-3, with no clear D. The CDR3 sequence is 12 residues long. The germline V gene encodes CDR1 MDHEN and CDR2 SYDVKM. V lost 5 bases to trimming and J lost 7 bases, with 9 bases between them. DNA of the CDR3: TGTGCCAGCAGTCCCTCCCGGAACACCATATATTTT. Its translation is CASSPSRNTIYF. The entire variable domain, with the rest obtained from reference TRBV28 and TRBJ1-3, is as follows: DVKVTQSSRYLVKRTGEKVFLECVQDMDHENMFWYRQDPGLGLRLIYFSYDVKMKEKGDIPEGYSVSREKKERFSLILESASTNQTSMYLCASSPSRNTIYFGEGSWLTVV.

This clone was observed a single time. The gene calls are TRBV7-8 and TRBJ1-2; 9 nucleotides match TRBD1. This CDR3 is built from 14 residues. After removal of 4 bases from V and 8 bases from J, the junction contained 8 bases not matched to a gene. Germline V gives CDR1 SGHVS, CDR2 FQNEAQ. The CDR3 is CASSSGTGSRGYTF. CDR3 DNA: TGTGCCAGCAGCTCCGGGACAGGGAGTCGAGGCTACACCTTC.

The chain links TRBV29-1 to TRBJ2-7; possibly TRBD2 for D (5 bases). The germline V gene has CDR1 SQVTM and CDR2 ANQGSEA. V was trimmed by 6 bases and J by 5 bases, leaving 11 bases between them. The CDR3 covers 11 residues. CDR3 in DNA: TGCAGCGTCTCGTCCGGGGACGAGCAGTACTTC. Its translation: CSVSSGDEQYF.

The chain has TRBV2 and TRBJ1-2; D may be TRBD1 (5 bases). The V and J ends lost 5 bases and 3 bases respectively, with 16 bases between them. This CDR3 contains 15 residues. The germline CDR1 and CDR2 sequences are SNHLY and FYNNEI. Written as DNA, the CDR3 is TGTGCCAGCAGTACGGGTCAGGGTAGGGACTATGGCTACACCTTC. Its protein product is CASSTGQGRDYGYTF.

This clone was counted only a few times. The chain recombines TRBV9 with TRBJ1-2; 8 nucleotides align to TRBD1. V was clipped by 0 bases and J by 7 bases; unmatched bases: 8. Germline CDR1 reads SGDLS; CDR2 reads YYNGEE. The length of the CDR3 is 15 residues. The CDR3 protein is CASSVGSGGAGGYTF. CDR3 bases: TGTGCCAGCAGCGTAGGGTCAGGGGGCGCCGGTGGCTACACCTTC.

The chain recombines TRBV4-1 with TRBJ1-1, with TRBD1 matching over 9 bases. This CDR3 is 14 amino acids long. The trim removed 1 base at V and 5 bases at J, leaving 2 bases unmatched. Germline V gene sequence: CDR1 MGHRA, CDR2 YSYEKL. The CDR3 is CASSQGQGETEAFF. CDR3 DNA: TGCGCCAGCAGCCAAGGACAGGGGGAAACTGAAGCTTTCTTT.

The V gene is TRBV5-1, the J gene TRBJ2-1, with TRBD2 matching over 7 bases. CDR1 is SGHRS and CDR2 is YFSETQ in the germline V gene. The J segment lost 16 bases and the V segment lost 0 bases, leaving 7 bases of the junction unmatched. The CDR3 covers 12 residues. The CDR3 region has the DNA TGCGCCAGCAGCTTGGCCGGGCTAGCGGATTTCTTC. It encodes CASSLAGLADFF.

This chain connects TRBV7-8 to TRBJ2-1; TRBD1 matches at 11 bases. The V and J ends lost 5 bases and 9 bases, in that order; junction bases with no gene match: 6. Germline V gene lookup returns CDR1 SGHVS and CDR2 FQNEAQ. CDR3 length: 14 amino acids. Written as DNA, the CDR3 is TGTGCCAGCAGCACGGACAGGGGGCGCGCTGAGCAGTTCTTC. Amino acids: CASSTDRGRAEQFF. Full variable domain (remainder filled in from reference TRBV7-8 and TRBJ2-1): GAGVSQSPRYKVAKRGQDVALRCDPISGHVSLFWYQQALGQGPEFLTYFQNEAQLDKSGLPSDRFFAERPEGSVSTLKIQRTQQEDSAVYLCASSTDRGRAEQFFGPGTRLTVL.

The rearrangement uses TRBV6-5 and TRBJ1-6; 8 bases line up with TRBD1. The CDR3 sequence is 15 residues long. The V gene end was trimmed by 0 bases and the J gene end by 10 bases; junction bases not matched to a gene: 5. The germline CDR1 and CDR2 sequences are MNHEY and SVGAGI. The CDR3 loop reads CASSYSPTGASPLHF. For the CDR3, the DNA is TGTGCCAGCAGTTACTCGCCGACAGGGGCATCACCCCTCCACTTT.

This chain uses TRBV7-3 with TRBJ2-3; 11 nucleotides agree with TRBD2. CDR3 length: 15 amino acids. V dropped 3 bases and J dropped 3; count of bases not matched to a gene: 2. Germline V lookup: CDR1 SGHTA, CDR2 FQGTGA. CDR3 protein: CASSFSGGATDTQYF. The CDR3 nucleotides read TGTGCCAGCAGCTTTAGCGGGGGGGCGACAGATACGCAGTATTTT.

This clone was detected once. This rearrangement joins TRBV30 to TRBJ1-1; 8 bases match TRBD1. The trim removed 5 bases at V and 3 bases at J, leaving 11 bases unmatched. The CDR3 covers 15 residues. Germline V gene sequence: CDR1 GTSNPN, CDR2 SVGIG (reference sequence). CDR3 DNA: TGTGCCTGGTCCTCAGGGGGCGGTGGGGACACTGAAGCTTTCTTT. Its protein is CAWSSGGGGDTEAFF. The complete variable domain, with remaining parts taken from reference TRBV30 and TRBJ1-1, reads SQTIHQWPATLVQPVGSPLSLECTVEGTSNPNLYWYRQAAGRGLQLLFYSVGIGQISSEVPQNLSASRPQDRQFILSSKKLLLSDSGFYLCAWSSGGGGDTEAFFGQGTRLTVV.

This chain uses TRBV6-4 with TRBJ2-1; TRBD2 is a possible D gene (6 bases). CDR3 length equals 14 residues. CDR1 and CDR2 from the germline V gene are MRHNA and SNTAGT. Trimming pared 6 bases from V and 4 bases from J, leaving 13 bases between. CDR3 protein: CASRTSPTYNEQFF. CDR3 DNA: TGTGCCAGCAGAACTAGCCCCACATACAATGAGCAGTTCTTC.

This clone was seen once. The chain recombines TRBV7-9 with TRBJ1-2; D uncertain. CDR3 length: 12 amino acids. V was cut by 3 bases and J by 5 bases, with 7 bases left in between. CDR1 SEHNR and CDR2 FQNEAQ come from the germline V gene (reference sequence). CDR3 sequence (DNA): TGTGCCAGCAGCTTTGACAAGTATGGCTACACCTTC. Translation gives CASSFDKYGYTF.

The chain couples TRBV10-2 to TRBJ1-5; no definite D call. The germline gives CDR1 WSHSY, CDR2 SAAADI. The CDR3 runs to 14 residues. The germline V and J ends were trimmed by 4 bases and 0 bases, with 7 bases remaining between them. Here the CDR3 reads CASSVVASNQPQHF. The CDR3 DNA reads as TGCGCCAGCAGTGTGGTGGCTAGCAATCAGCCCCAGCATTTT.

In this sample, this clone turned up a few times. The rearrangement uses TRBV4-1 and TRBJ1-5, with D tentatively TRBD1 (5 bases). The V and J ends lost 0 bases and 2 bases respectively, with 11 bases between them. Looked up from germline, CDR1 is MGHRA and CDR2 is YSYEKL. This CDR3 comprises 16 residues. The CDR3 protein is CASSQDDSTGNQPQHF. CDR3 nucleotides: TGCGCCAGCAGCCAAGATGATTCGACAGGCAATCAGCCCCAGCATTTT.

This chain joins TRBV7-2 and TRBJ1-4; weak D call: TRBD1 (5 bases). Germline V CDR1 and CDR2: SGHTA, FQGNSA. CDR3 length equals 15 residues. The ends were cut back, 3 bases at V and 0 bases at J, with 8 bases in the middle. Here the CDR3 reads CASSLWGATNEKLFF. The CDR3, as DNA: TGTGCCAGCAGCTTGTGGGGGGCAACTAATGAAAAACTGTTTTTT.

The genes are TRBV9 and TRBJ1-2; 7 bases are shared with TRBD1. CDR1 and CDR2 from the germline V gene are SGDLS and YYNGEE. V trimming: 3 bases; J trimming: 5 bases; junction bases outside the gene matches: 10. The CDR3 is 15 amino acids. CDR3 DNA sequence: TGTGCCAGCAGCGGGGGGACAGCCACGGATTATGGCTACACCTTC. Translating gives CASSGGTATDYGYTF.

The rearrangement joins TRBV9 to TRBJ2-7; 10 bases align to TRBD2. Germline V gene data show CDR1 as SGDLS and CDR2 as YYNGEE. CDR3 size: 14 residues. Trimming at V came to 3 bases and at J to 7 bases, leaving 7 bases not matched to a gene. CDR3 nucleotide sequence: TGTGCCAGCAGCGGGGGACCACTAGCGGGGGAGCAGTACTTC. Amino acids: CASSGGPLAGEQYF.

The V call is TRBV7-2, the J call TRBJ2-7, with TRBD1 as a possible D gene (5 bases). The CDR3 length is 12 residues. Between the trimmed V and J ends, which lost 3 bases and 3 bases, there was a span of 6 bases. Germline V gives CDR1 SGHTA, CDR2 FQGNSA. In nucleotides, the CDR3 is TGTGCCAGCAGCTTGGACAACTACGAGCAGTACTTC. Translation: CASSLDNYEQYF.

The chain is built from TRBV5-1 and TRBJ2-2, with 7 bases fitting TRBD1. From germline, CDR1 is SGHRS and CDR2 YFSETQ. The length of the CDR3 is 14 residues. The V segment lost 4 bases and the J segment 1 base; nucleotides outside the gene matches: 1. The CDR3 region has the DNA TGCGCCAGCAGCCGGACAGGGAACACCGGGGAGCTGTTTTTT. Translated: CASSRTGNTGELFF.

The CDR3, as DNA: TGCAGTGTCAACCCCAGGGATACGCAGTATTTT. Protein: CSVNPRDTQYF. The V gene is TRBV20-1, the J gene TRBJ2-3; D is unresolved. Germline CDR1 reads DFQATT; CDR2 reads SNEGSKA (reference sequence). Trimming removed 7 bases at V and 6 bases at J, with 11 bases between. The CDR3 is 11 amino acids.

Here the CDR3 DNA reads TGTGCCAGCAGTTTTCTCCAGGGAGGTTGGCAGCCCCAGCATTTT. Translation gives CASSFLQGGWQPQHF. The chain joins TRBV28 to TRBJ1-5; a possible D gene is TRBD1 (5 bases). Germline V gene data show CDR1 as MDHEN and CDR2 as SYDVKM. The CDR3 runs 15 residues. V shed 3 bases and J shed 7 bases, with 16 bases lying between them.

The rearrangement joins TRBV3-1 (or the pseudogene TRBV3-2) to TRBJ2-1; weak D call: TRBD2 (6 bases). Germline lookup yields CDR1 LGHDT and CDR2 YNNKEL (reference sequence). This CDR3 contains 16 residues. V was pared by 0 bases and J by 5 bases, with 14 bases between. The CDR3 protein is CASSQDLGSGNNEQFF. In nucleotides, the CDR3 is TGTGCCAGCAGCCAAGATCTTGGTAGCGGAAACAATGAGCAGTTCTTC.